The 7 T cell receptor beta chains below all came from one sample that was sequenced in a study of blood T cells in healthy people across ages. Primed by a sample-barcoded 5' primer and a J-beta primer mix, a second PCR proceeded for 7 to 11 cycles. TCRdb ran MiXCR on the 5' RACE reads and lists one entry per CDR3 protein. The table lists 1.8 million or so distinct CDR3 sequences, about two fifths of them singletons, with approximately 22% in the top ten. What was sequenced was blood. These receptors were taken from a human donor in good health.

This rearrangement joins TRBV3-1 to TRBJ2-7; TRBD2 is a possible D gene (7 bases). V was pared by 2 bases and J by 6 bases, with 14 bases between. The CDR3 covers 14 residues. Looked up from germline, CDR1 is LGHDT and CDR2 is YNNKEL (reference sequence). Here the CDR3 DNA reads TGTGCCAGCAGCCAACAGGGCGGGGGCCTCGAGCAGTACTTC. Its translation: CASSQQGGGLEQYF.

The chain joins TRBV6-2 or TRBV6-3 to TRBJ1-6; D is unresolved. Looked up from germline, CDR1 is MNHEY and CDR2 is SVGEGT. Trimming pared 7 bases from V and 7 bases from J, leaving 17 bases between. CDR3 size: 15 residues. CDR3 bases: TGTGCCAGCAATCACGCCGTTGTCCTCAATTCACCCCTCCACTTT. This sequence encodes CASNHAVVLNSPLHF.

This clonotype was seen only a few times. The rearrangement joins TRBV11-2 to TRBJ2-4; D uncertain. With 0 bases removed from V and 14 bases from J, the gap between germline ends came to 11 bases. The CDR3 extends over 12 amino acids. Germline assignment: CDR1 SGHAT and CDR2 FQNNGV. The chain's CDR3 is CASSLDRRTKYF. For the CDR3, the DNA is TGTGCCAGCAGCTTAGATCGCAGAACGAAGTACTTC.

This chain connects TRBV29-1 to TRBJ1-4; D is possibly TRBD1 (6 bases). V lost 6 bases and J lost 8, with 13 bases in between. The CDR3 sequence is 12 residues long. The germline V gene encodes CDR1 SQVTM and CDR2 ANQGSEA. CDR3 coding DNA: TGCAGCGTAACACGGGGGCACGAAAAACTGTTTTTT. Encoded protein: CSVTRGHEKLFF.

A note on this clonotype: At one boundary the junction diverges from the germline segment, which might be a read error. This chain connects TRBV28 to TRBJ2-5, with D perhaps TRBD1 or TRBD2 (5 bases each). The CDR3 spans 15 residues. Germline CDR1 is MDHEN and CDR2 is SYDVKM. CDR3 residues: CAGSLGQGPRETQYF. The CDR3 DNA reads TGTGCCGGCAGTTTAGGGCAGGGACCAAGGGAGACCCAGTACTTC.

This clonotype was counted only a few times. V usage is TRBV29-1 and J usage is TRBJ2-5, with 9 bases fitting TRBD1. CDR1 and CDR2 from the germline V gene are SQVTM and ANQGSEA. CDR3 size: 12 residues. V shed 6 bases, J shed 5 bases, and the junction held 4 bases outside the gene matches. CDR3 DNA: TGCAGCGTCGAACAGGGGGCGGAGACCCAGTACTTC. This sequence encodes CSVEQGAETQYF.

This clonotype was detected once. A much larger clone lies one base from this, so it may be a read error. The rearrangement uses TRBV13 and TRBJ2-1; 11 positions agree with TRBD2. CDR1 and CDR2 from the germline V gene are PRHDT and FYEKMQ (reference sequence). CDR3 size: 15 residues. The CDR3 DNA is TGTGCCAGCGGCTTGGGACTAGCGGAATACAATGAGCAGTTCTTC. Translating it yields CASGLGLAEYNEQFF.